Below, one T cell receptor (beta chain) is given with its context. This specimen comes from a study of blood T cells in healthy people across ages. Primed by a sample-barcoded 5' primer and a J-beta primer mix, a second PCR proceeded for 7 to 11 cycles. TCRdb reprocessed the 5' RACE reads via MiXCR and lists one record per CDR3 protein. The table lists around 1,500,000 distinct CDR3 sequences, 28% of them singletons, with 6.5% to 8.5% in the top ten. Sequencing was performed on blood. The TCR was taken from a young woman in good health.

The CDR3 loop reads CASSRRFQAGSTDTQYF. The CDR3 nucleotides are TGTGCCAGCAGCAGACGATTCCAAGCGGGGAGCACAGATACGCAGTATTTT. The genes are TRBV3-1 and TRBJ2-3; TRBD2 matches 7 bases. Trimming cost V 5 bases and J 0 bases; bases outside gene matches: 11. Germline CDR1 reads LGHDT; CDR2 reads YNNKEL (reference sequence). The CDR3 spans 17 residues.